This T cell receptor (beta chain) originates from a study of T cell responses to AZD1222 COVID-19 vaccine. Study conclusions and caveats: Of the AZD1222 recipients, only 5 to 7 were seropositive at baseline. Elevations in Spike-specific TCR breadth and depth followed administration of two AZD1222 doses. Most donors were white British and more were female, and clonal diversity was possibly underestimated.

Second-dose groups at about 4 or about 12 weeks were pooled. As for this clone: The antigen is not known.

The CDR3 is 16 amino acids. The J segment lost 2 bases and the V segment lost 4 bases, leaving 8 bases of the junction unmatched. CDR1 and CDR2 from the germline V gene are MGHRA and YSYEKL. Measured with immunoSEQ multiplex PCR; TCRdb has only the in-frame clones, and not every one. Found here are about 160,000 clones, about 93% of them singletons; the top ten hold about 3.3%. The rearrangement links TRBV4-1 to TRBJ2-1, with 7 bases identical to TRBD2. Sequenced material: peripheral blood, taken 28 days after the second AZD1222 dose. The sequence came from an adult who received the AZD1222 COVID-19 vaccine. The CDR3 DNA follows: TGCGCCAGCAGCCGTACTACTAGCGTAGCCTACAATGAGCAGTTCTTC. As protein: CASSRTTSVAYNEQFF.